The clone carrying this T cell receptor (beta chain) was counted only a few times. Its specificity is unknown. The sample belongs to a study of T-cell memory formation after mild COVID-19. Germline V CDR1 and CDR2: SGDLS, YYNGEE. Trimming pared 0 bases from V and 7 bases from J, leaving 10 bases between. The CDR3 spans 13 residues. Researchers used 5'RACE with constant-segment primers to make TCR alpha and TCR beta cDNA libraries that carry sample barcodes and UMIs. TCRdb re-derived calls from the 5' RACE reads in MiXCR, one entry per CDR3 protein. Altogether approximately 440,000 distinct CDR3 sequences are present, 15% to 25% being singletons, with the ten largest covering about 8.1%. Points from the study as a whole: CD8+ contracting clones occupied EMRA, while CD4+ ones occupied mainly CM and EM. Within pre-infection memory, some responding clones were found, suggesting cross-reactive memory joined. Clones contracting day 15 to 85 were balanced CD4/CD8; later expanders leaned CD4+.

This chain connects TRBV9 to TRBJ1-2; the D gene is possibly TRBD1 (5 bases). Sequencing input: PBMCs or a T cell subset sorted from them (not recorded which). This clonotype was obtained from an adult woman who had mild COVID-19 (a few samples of this study predate the infection). Cell type and time point are not known. The CDR3 loop reads CASSVAVGVGYTF. The CDR3 bases are TGTGCCAGCAGCGTAGCAGTAGGGGTTGGCTACACCTTC.